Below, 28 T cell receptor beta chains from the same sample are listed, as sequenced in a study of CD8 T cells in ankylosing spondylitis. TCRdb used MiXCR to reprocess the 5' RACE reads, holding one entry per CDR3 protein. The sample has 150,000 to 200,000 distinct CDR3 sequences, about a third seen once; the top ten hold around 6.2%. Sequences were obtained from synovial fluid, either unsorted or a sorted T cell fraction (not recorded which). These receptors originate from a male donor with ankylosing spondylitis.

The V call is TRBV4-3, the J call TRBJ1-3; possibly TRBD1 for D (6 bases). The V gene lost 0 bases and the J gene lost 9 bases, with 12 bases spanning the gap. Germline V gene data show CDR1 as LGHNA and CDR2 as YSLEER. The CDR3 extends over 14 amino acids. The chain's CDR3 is CASSQDRGAGTIYF. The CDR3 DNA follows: TGCGCCAGCAGCCAAGACCGGGGGGCAGGCACCATATATTTT.

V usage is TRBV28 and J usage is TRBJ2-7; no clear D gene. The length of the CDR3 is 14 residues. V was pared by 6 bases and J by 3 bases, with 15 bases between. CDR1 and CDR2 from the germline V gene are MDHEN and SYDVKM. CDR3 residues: CASRIPGSLYEQYF. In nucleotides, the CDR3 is TGTGCCAGCAGGATACCAGGCTCACTCTACGAGCAGTACTTC.

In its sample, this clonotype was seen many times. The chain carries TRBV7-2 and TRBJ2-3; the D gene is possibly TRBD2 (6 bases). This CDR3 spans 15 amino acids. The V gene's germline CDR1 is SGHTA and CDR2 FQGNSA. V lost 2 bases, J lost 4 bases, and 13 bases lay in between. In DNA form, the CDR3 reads TGTGCCAGCAGCTTAAAAGCGGGTGACGCAGATACGCAGTATTTT. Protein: CASSLKAGDADTQYF. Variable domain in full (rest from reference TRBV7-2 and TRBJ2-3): GAGVSQSPSNKVTEKGKDVELRCDPISGHTALYWYRQSLGQGLEFLIYFQGNSAPDKSGLPSDRFSAERTGGSVSTLTIQRTQQEDSAVYLCASSLKAGDADTQYFGPGTRLTVL.

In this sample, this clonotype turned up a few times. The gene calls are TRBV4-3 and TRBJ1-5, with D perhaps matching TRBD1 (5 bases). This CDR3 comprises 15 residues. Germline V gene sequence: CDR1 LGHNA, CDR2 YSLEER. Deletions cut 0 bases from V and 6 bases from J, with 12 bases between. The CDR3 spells CASSQDFRVTQPQHF. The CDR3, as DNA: TGCGCCAGCAGCCAAGATTTCAGGGTTACTCAGCCCCAGCATTTT.

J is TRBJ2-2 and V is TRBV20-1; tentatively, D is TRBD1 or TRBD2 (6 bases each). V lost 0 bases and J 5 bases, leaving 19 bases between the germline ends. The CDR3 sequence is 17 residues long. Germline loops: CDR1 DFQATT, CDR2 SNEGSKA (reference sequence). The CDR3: CSARDRSSGAGTGELFF. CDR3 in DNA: TGCAGTGCTAGAGATAGAAGTTCGGGGGCAGGTACCGGGGAGCTGTTTTTT.

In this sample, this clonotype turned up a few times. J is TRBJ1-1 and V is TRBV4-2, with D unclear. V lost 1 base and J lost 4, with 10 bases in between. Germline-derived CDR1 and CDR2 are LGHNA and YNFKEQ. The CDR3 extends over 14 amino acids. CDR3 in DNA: TGTGCCAGCAGCCAAGCAGAGCCCGGCACTGAAGCTTTCTTT. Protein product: CASSQAEPGTEAFF.

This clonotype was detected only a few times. The CDR3 region is CASSLKQGPLTQYF. The CDR3, as DNA: TGTGCCAGCAGCTTAAAACAGGGCCCTCTTACGCAGTATTTT. This chain links TRBV7-9 with TRBJ2-3; weak D call: TRBD1 (6 bases). Germline CDR1 SEHNR, CDR2 FQNEAQ (reference sequence). V shed 2 bases and J shed 8 bases, with 14 bases lying between them. The CDR3 totals 14 residues.

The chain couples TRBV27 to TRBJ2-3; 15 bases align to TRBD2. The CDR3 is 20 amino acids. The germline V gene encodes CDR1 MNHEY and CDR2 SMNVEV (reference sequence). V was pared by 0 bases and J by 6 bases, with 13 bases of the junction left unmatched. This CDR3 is CASSLSVTRTSGRAGDTQYF. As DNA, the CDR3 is TGTGCCAGCAGTTTATCGGTCACTCGGACTAGCGGGAGGGCCGGGGATACGCAGTATTTT.

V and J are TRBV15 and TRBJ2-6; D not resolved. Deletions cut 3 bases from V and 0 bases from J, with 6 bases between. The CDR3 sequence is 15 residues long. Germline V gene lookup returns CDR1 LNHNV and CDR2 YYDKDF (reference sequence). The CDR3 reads CATSSGDSGANVLTF. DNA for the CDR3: TGTGCCACCAGCAGTGGTGACTCTGGGGCCAACGTCCTGACTTTC. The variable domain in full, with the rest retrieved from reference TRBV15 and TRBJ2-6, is DAMVIQNPRYQVTQFGKPVTLSCSQTLNHNVMYWYQQKSSQAPKLLFHYYDKDFNNEADTPDNFQSRRPNTSFCFLDIRSPGLGDTAMYLCATSSGDSGANVLTFGAGSRLTVL.

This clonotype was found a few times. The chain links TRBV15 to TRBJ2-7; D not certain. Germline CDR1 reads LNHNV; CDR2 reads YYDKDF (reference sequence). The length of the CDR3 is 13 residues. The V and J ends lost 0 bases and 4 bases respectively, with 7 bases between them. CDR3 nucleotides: TGTGCCACCAGCAGAGATATGGATTACGAGCAGTACTTC. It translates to CATSRDMDYEQYF.

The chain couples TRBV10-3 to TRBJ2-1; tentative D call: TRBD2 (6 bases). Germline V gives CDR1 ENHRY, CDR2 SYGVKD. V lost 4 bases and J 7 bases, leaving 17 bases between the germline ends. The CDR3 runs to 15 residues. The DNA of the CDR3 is TGTGCCATCAGTGCCGCTGGGGGGAGTGGGAATGAGCAGTTCTTC. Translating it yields CAISAAGGSGNEQFF.

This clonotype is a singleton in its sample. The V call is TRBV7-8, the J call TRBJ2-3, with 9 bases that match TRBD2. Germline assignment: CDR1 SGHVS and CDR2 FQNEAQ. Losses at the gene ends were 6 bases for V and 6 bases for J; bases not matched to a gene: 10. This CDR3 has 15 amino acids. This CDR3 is CASRWGGRDADTQYF. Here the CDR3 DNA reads TGTGCCAGCAGGTGGGGCGGGAGGGATGCGGATACGCAGTATTTT.

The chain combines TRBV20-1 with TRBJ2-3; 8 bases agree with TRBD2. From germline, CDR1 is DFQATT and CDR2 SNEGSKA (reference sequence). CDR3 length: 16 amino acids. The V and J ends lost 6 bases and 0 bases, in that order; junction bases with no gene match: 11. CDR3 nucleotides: TGCAGTGCCCTGCAAACTAGCGGAAGAAGCACAGATACGCAGTATTTT. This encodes CSALQTSGRSTDTQYF.

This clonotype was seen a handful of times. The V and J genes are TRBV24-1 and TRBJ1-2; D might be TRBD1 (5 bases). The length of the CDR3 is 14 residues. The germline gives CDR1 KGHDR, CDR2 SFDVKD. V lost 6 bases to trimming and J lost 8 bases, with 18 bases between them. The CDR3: CATSPGRHHEGYTF. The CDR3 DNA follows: TGTGCCACCAGTCCGGGACGGCATCATGAGGGCTACACCTTC.

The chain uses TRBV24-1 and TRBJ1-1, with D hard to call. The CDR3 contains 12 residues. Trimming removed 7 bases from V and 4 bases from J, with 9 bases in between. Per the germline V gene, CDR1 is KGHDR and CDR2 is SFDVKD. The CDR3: CATRKDVTEAFF. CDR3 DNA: TGTGCCACCAGGAAGGACGTCACTGAAGCTTTCTTT.

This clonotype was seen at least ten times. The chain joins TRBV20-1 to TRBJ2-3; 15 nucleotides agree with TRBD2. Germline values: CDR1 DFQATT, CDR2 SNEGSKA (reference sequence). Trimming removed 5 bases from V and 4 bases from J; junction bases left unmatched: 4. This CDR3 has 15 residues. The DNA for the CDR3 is TGCAGTGCTGGACTAGCGGGAGGGCGAGCAGATACGCAGTATTTT. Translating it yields CSAGLAGGRADTQYF.

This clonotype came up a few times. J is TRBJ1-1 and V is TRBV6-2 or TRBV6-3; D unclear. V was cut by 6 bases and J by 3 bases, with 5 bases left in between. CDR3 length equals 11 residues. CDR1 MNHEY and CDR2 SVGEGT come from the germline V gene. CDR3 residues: CASSSDTEAFF. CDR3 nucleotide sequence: TGTGCCAGCAGCAGCGACACTGAAGCTTTCTTT.

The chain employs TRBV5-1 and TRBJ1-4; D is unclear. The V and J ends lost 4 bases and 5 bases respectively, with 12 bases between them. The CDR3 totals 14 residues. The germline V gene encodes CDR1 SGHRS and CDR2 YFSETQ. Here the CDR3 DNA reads TGCGCCAGCAGCCTGCCGGACGGGAATGAAAAACTGTTTTTT. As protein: CASSLPDGNEKLFF.

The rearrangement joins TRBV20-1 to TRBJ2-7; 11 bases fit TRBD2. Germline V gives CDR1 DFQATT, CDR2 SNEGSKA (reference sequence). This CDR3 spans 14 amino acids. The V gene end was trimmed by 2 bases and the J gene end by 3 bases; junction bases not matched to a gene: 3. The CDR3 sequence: CSARRLAGLYEQYF. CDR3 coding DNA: TGCAGTGCTAGAAGACTAGCGGGACTCTACGAGCAGTACTTC.

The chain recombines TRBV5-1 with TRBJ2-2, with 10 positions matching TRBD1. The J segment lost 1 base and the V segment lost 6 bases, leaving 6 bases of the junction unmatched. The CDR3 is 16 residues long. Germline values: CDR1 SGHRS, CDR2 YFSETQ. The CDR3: CASTPRDRGNTGELFF. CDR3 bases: TGCGCCAGCACCCCGAGGGACAGGGGGAACACCGGGGAGCTGTTTTTT.

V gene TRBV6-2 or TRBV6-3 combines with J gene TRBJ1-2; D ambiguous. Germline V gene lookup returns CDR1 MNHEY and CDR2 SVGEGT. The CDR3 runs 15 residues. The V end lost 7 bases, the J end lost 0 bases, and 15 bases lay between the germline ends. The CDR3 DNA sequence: TGTGCCAGCACCTCCGCGGAGTTAGCTAACTATGGCTACACCTTC. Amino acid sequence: CASTSAELANYGYTF.

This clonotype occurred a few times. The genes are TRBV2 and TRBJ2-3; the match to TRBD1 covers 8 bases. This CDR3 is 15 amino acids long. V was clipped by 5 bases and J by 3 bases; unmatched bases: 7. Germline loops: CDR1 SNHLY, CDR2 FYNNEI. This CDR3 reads CASSFQGAATDTQYF. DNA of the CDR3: TGTGCCAGCAGTTTTCAGGGGGCCGCTACAGATACGCAGTATTTT.

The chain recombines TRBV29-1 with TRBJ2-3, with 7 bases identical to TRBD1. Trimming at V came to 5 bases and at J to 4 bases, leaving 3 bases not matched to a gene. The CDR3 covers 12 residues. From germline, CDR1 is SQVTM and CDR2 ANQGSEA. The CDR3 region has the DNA TGCAGCGTTAACAGGGGCGCAGATACGCAGTATTTT. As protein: CSVNRGADTQYF.

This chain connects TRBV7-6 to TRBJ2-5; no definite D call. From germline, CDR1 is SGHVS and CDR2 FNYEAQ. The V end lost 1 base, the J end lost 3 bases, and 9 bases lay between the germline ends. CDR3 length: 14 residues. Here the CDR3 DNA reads TGTGCCAGCAGCTTAGTTGGCAGCAAAGAGACCCAGTACTTC. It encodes CASSLVGSKETQYF.

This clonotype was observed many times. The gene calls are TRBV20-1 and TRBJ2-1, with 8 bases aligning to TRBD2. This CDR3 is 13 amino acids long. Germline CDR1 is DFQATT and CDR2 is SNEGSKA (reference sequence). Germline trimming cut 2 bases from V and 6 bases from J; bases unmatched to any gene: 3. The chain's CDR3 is CSARLAGINEQFF. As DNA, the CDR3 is TGCAGTGCTAGACTAGCGGGCATCAATGAGCAGTTCTTC.

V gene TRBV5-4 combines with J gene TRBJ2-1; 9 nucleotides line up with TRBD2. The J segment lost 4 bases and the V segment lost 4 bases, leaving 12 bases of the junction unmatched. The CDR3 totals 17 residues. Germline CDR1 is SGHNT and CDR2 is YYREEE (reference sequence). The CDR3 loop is CASSPGGASGNYNEQFF. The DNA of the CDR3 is TGTGCCAGCAGCCCTGGGGGGGCTAGCGGGAATTACAATGAGCAGTTCTTC. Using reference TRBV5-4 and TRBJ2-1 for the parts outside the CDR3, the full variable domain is ETGVTQSPTHLIKTRGQQVTLRCSSQSGHNTVSWYQQALGQGPQFIFQYYREEENGRGNFPPRFSGLQFPNYSSELNVNALELDDSALYLCASSPGGASGNYNEQFFGPGTRLTVL.

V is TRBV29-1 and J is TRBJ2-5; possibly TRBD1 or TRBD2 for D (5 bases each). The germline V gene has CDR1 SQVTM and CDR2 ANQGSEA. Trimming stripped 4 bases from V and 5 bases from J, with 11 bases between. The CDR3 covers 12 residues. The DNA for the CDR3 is TGCAGCGTTGGGGGGTTGTGGGAGACCCAGTACTTC. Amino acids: CSVGGLWETQYF.

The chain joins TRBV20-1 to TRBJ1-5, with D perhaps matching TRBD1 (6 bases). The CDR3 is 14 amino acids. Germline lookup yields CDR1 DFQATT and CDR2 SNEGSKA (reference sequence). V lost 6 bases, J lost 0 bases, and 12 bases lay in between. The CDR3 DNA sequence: TGCAGTGCCAACACAGGGTATAGCAATCAGCCCCAGCATTTT. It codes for CSANTGYSNQPQHF.